These 4 T cell receptor beta chains were all obtained from the same sample, sequenced in a study of blood T cell repertoires in COVID-19. Clones were sequenced by immunoSEQ multiplex PCR, and TCRdb holds only the in-frame ones, with some missing. The data hold about 210,000 clones, with 80% to 90% observed a single time. The sequenced sample consisted of PBMCs or T cells enriched from blood (not recorded which). These receptors all stem from a man aged 25 to 45 in a cohort exposed to, infected with or recovered from COVID-19 (not recorded which).

The chain employs TRBV7-2 and TRBJ1-3, with D hard to call. The germline V gene has CDR1 SGHTA and CDR2 FQGNSA. The CDR3 is 15 amino acids. V was pared by 5 bases and J by 0 bases, with 11 bases between. The CDR3 DNA reads TGTGCCAGCAGCCGCCGGGTTCACTCTGGAAACACCATATATTTT. This encodes CASSRRVHSGNTIYF. Supplemented by reference TRBV7-2 and TRBJ1-3, the full variable domain reads GAGVSQSPSNKVTEKGKDVELRCDPISGHTALYWYRQSLGQGLEFLIYFQGNSAPDKSGLPSDRFSAERTGGSVSTLTIQRTQQEDSAVYLCASSRRVHSGNTIYFGEGSWLTVV.

The chain is built from TRBV6-5 and TRBJ2-1; maybe TRBD1 (6 bases). CDR1 MNHEY and CDR2 SVGAGI come from the germline V gene. V was shortened by 6 bases and J by 5 bases, with 17 bases between the two germline ends. CDR3 length: 15 residues. CDR3 coding DNA: TGTGCCAGCAGCCTAGGGACAAGGAGGCACAATGAGCAGTTCTTC. Protein sequence: CASSLGTRRHNEQFF.

The CDR3 sequence is CASSSTSGRVDTQYF. CDR3 sequence (DNA): TGTGCCAGCAGCTCCACTAGCGGGAGAGTCGATACGCAGTATTTT. The V and J genes are TRBV11-2 and TRBJ2-3; 11 bases are shared with TRBD2. This CDR3 has 15 residues. V was pared by 4 bases and J by 6 bases, with 6 bases of the junction left unmatched. Germline lookup yields CDR1 SGHAT and CDR2 FQNNGV.

CDR3 DNA: TGTGCCAGCAGCTTGGGCGTGGCAGGGGGTTCCTACGAGCAGTACTTC. Translating it yields CASSLGVAGGSYEQYF. V and J are TRBV5-4 and TRBJ2-7; 7 nucleotides agree with TRBD1. The CDR3 covers 16 residues. Unmatched junction bases numbered 7, after V lost 0 bases and J lost 1 base. CDR1 is SGHNT and CDR2 is YYREEE in the germline V gene (reference sequence). Drawing the rest from reference TRBV5-4 and TRBJ2-7, the complete variable domain is ETGVTQSPTHLIKTRGQQVTLRCSSQSGHNTVSWYQQALGQGPQFIFQYYREEENGRGNFPPRFSGLQFPNYSSELNVNALELDDSALYLCASSLGVAGGSYEQYFGPGTRLTVT.